The 14 T cell receptor beta chains reported below all come from one sample, sequenced in a study of metastatic and nonmetastatic thyroid tumors. TCRdb re-called the PCR reads with MiXCR. The sample lists 15,000 to 25,000 clones, approximately 22% occurring once. No patient received treatment before thyroid surgery. Material for sequencing was tumor tissue. The receptor source for this set is a male donor with papillary thyroid cancer or a benign thyroid nodule (not recorded which). Some clones in this sample may be carry-over from other donors' samples.

By frequency in the sample, this clone is medium-sized. The chain couples TRBV7-9 to TRBJ1-2; D is undetermined. The CDR3 loop spans 14 amino acids. V lost 6 bases, J lost 0 bases, and 11 bases lay in between. The germline V gene encodes CDR1 SEHNR and CDR2 FQNEAQ (reference sequence). CDR3 coding DNA: TGTGCCAGCAGTACAAGCGGGGCTAACTATGGCTACACCTTC. Amino acid sequence: CASSTSGANYGYTF.

This clone was counted many times. CDR3 protein: CASSQGPDRNTGELFF. CDR3 nucleotides: TGCGCCAGCAGCCAGGGGCCCGATAGGAACACCGGGGAGCTGTTTTTT. The rearrangement links TRBV4-1 to TRBJ2-2, with D maybe TRBD1 (5 bases). The V end lost 3 bases, the J end lost 1 base, and 12 bases lay between the germline ends. Germline-derived CDR1 and CDR2 are MGHRA and YSYEKL. The CDR3 has 16 amino acids.

About this clone: The final CDR3 position lacks the conserved phenylalanine or tryptophan, pointing to a likely read error. The V call is TRBV6-2 or TRBV6-3, the J call TRBJ1-5; tentatively, D is TRBD1 (6 bases). Germline loops: CDR1 MNHEY, CDR2 SVGEGT. Trimming took off 6 bases at V and 2 bases at J, with 14 bases between the two ends. The CDR3 spans 15 residues. CDR3 residues: CASSPRGAGNQPQHS. The CDR3 coding sequence is TGTGCCAGCAGCCCCAGGGGCGCGGGCAATCAGCCCCAGCATTCT.

Ten or more counts support this clone. The chain links TRBV11-2 to TRBJ2-1, with a possible D match to TRBD2 (5 bases). The V gene lost 3 bases and the J gene lost 5 bases, with 14 bases spanning the gap. This CDR3 comprises 15 residues. From germline, CDR1 is SGHAT and CDR2 FQNNGV. CDR3 sequence reads: CASSFEGAFNNEQFF. The CDR3 DNA is TGTGCCAGCAGCTTTGAGGGAGCCTTTAACAATGAGCAGTTCTTC.

This clone was counted ten times or more. The V and J genes are TRBV29-1 and TRBJ2-2; the D is unclear. Germline CDR1 SQVTM, CDR2 ANQGSEA. The CDR3 contains 14 residues. The V end lost 3 bases, the J end lost 0 bases, and 8 bases lay between the germline ends. The CDR3 bases are TGCAGCGTTGAGGGCCAAACGAACACCGGGGAGCTGTTTTTT. This translates into CSVEGQTNTGELFF.

This clone was seen only a few times. The J gene is TRBJ2-7, the V gene TRBV7-2; D possibly corresponds to TRBD1 (5 bases). The CDR3 length is 12 residues. V lost 5 bases to trimming and J lost 3 bases, with 8 bases between them. CDR1 SGHTA and CDR2 FQGNSA come from the germline V gene. CDR3 sequence (DNA): TGTGCCAGCAGCCCCACAGGCTACGAGCAGTACTTC. It yields the protein CASSPTGYEQYF.

This clone has ten or more counts. V is TRBV27 and J is TRBJ2-1; 13 positions match TRBD2. CDR1 is MNHEY and CDR2 is SMNVEV in the germline V gene (reference sequence). J gave up 7 bases and V 7 bases, and 13 bases lay outside the gene matches. This CDR3 contains 17 residues. For the CDR3, the DNA is TGTGCCAGCACCAAACTGGGAACTAGCGGGAGGGGTAATGAGCAGTTCTTC. It yields the protein CASTKLGTSGRGNEQFF.

This chain uses TRBV28 with TRBJ2-7; D is possibly TRBD1 or TRBD2 (6 bases each). Germline CDR1 is MDHEN and CDR2 is SYDVKM. Between the trimmed V and J ends, which lost 5 bases and 12 bases, there was a span of 26 bases. The CDR3 length is 15 residues. In nucleotides, the CDR3 is TGTGCCAGCAGTATATTGACAGCGACGGGGGACAAGCGGTACTTC. Translated: CASSILTATGDKRYF.

This chain links TRBV6-6 with TRBJ1-2; possible D gene TRBD1, 6 bases. Trimming took off 0 bases at V and 7 bases at J, with 12 bases between the two ends. This CDR3 region has 14 residues. Looked up from germline, CDR1 is MNHNY and CDR2 is SVGAGI (reference sequence). The CDR3 nucleotides read TGTGCCAGCAGTTACTCGTCACAGGGTGGTGGCTACACCTTC. Amino acids: CASSYSSQGGGYTF.

This clone was counted many times. This chain links TRBV5-1 with TRBJ1-3; 7 bases align to TRBD1. The germline V gene encodes CDR1 SGHRS and CDR2 YFSETQ. This CDR3 contains 16 residues. The J segment lost 4 bases and the V segment lost 0 bases, leaving 7 bases of the junction unmatched. CDR3 DNA sequence: TGCGCCAGCAGCTTGGCCTCGACAGGGTCGGGAAACACCATATATTTT. Amino acid sequence: CASSLASTGSGNTIYF. Full variable domain (remainder filled in from reference TRBV5-1 and TRBJ1-3): KAGVTQTPRYLIKTRGQQVTLSCSPISGHRSVSWYQQTPGQGLQFLFEYFSETQRNKGNFPGRFSGRQFSNSRSEMNVSTLELGDSALYLCASSLASTGSGNTIYFGEGSWLTVV.

The chain combines TRBV4-2 with TRBJ2-1, with a possible D match to TRBD2 (6 bases). The CDR3 is made up of 16 amino acids. Germline-derived CDR1 and CDR2 are LGHNA and YNFKEQ. Between the trimmed V and J ends, which lost 5 bases and 0 bases, there was a span of 14 bases. CDR3 nucleotides: TGTGCCAGCAGCACCGTGGGGAGGAGCTCCTACAATGAGCAGTTCTTC. This sequence encodes CASSTVGRSSYNEQFF.

Points on this clone: Other DNA sequences in the same sample also yield this CDR3. The CDR3 is CASSLIRSTDTQYF. The CDR3 DNA reads as TGTGCCAGCAGCTTAATCAGAAGTACAGATACGCAGTATTTT. The rearrangement uses TRBV11-1 and TRBJ2-3; no clear D. The V gene lost 2 bases and the J gene lost 3 bases, with 9 bases spanning the gap. From germline, CDR1 is SGHAT and CDR2 FQDESV (reference sequence). The CDR3 totals 14 residues.

By frequency in the sample, this clone is medium-sized. The V gene is TRBV5-1, the J gene TRBJ2-7; 7 bases fit TRBD1. V lost 1 base and J lost 1; bases outside the gene matches: 2. The CDR3 has 14 amino acids. Germline values: CDR1 SGHRS, CDR2 YFSETQ. As DNA, the CDR3 is TGCGCCAGCAGCTTGCCGGGACAGTCCTACGAGCAGTACTTC. It is translated as CASSLPGQSYEQYF.

This clone appeared many times. The chain links TRBV20-1 to TRBJ2-5; 8 positions agree with TRBD2. The CDR3 runs 14 residues. Germline V gene data show CDR1 as DFQATT and CDR2 as SNEGSKA (reference sequence). Trimming took 1 base from V and 10 from J; bases not matched to a gene: 11. CDR3 DNA: TGCAGTGCTAGAGTTTCCCCGACTAGCGATCACCAGTACTTC. Translation: CSARVSPTSDHQYF.